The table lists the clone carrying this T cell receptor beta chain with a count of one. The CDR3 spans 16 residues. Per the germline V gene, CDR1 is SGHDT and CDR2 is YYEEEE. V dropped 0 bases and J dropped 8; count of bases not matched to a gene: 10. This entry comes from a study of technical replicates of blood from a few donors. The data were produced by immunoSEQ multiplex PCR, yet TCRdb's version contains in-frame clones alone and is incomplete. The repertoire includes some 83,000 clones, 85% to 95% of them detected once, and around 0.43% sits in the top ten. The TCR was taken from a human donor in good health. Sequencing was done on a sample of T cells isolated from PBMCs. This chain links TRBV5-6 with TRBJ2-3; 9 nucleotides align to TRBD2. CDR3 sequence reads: CASSLVASGILGTQYF. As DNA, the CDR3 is TGTGCCAGCAGCTTGGTGGCTAGCGGGATTTTAGGTACGCAGTATTTT. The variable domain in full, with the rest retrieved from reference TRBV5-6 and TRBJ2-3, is DAGVTQSPTHLIKTRGQQVTLRCSPKSGHDTVSWYQQALGQGPQFIFQYYEEEERQRGNFPDRFSGHQFPNYSSELNVNALLLGDSALYLCASSLVASGILGTQYFGPGTRLTVL.